This T cell receptor (beta chain) was identified in a study of cytomegalovirus exposure and HLA in healthy donors. Study background: Among about 190 million T cells, an earlier analysis found around 100 million unique TCR beta sequences.

Germline V gene lookup returns CDR1 SGHRS and CDR2 YFSETQ. The CDR3 is 15 amino acids. The V and J ends lost 4 bases and 3 bases respectively, with 16 bases between them. Study conclusions and caveats: Under in vitro conditions, three CMV-associated chains were confirmed as specific for CMV antigens. Rarity characterized most TCR sequences, yet some public TCRs appeared in many donors.

A note on this clone: Antigen: not known.

In the PCR, 60 Vbeta and 13 Jbeta primers were used. In the original workflow: It was a later analysis that counted about 80 million unique TCR beta chains, of which some 9.9 million were shared. TCRdb keeps only in-frame clones here, not all; method: immunoSEQ multiplex PCR. That table is the source of V, J and clone size, and D and trimming were worked out from the DNA. In all, the sample yields just over 50,000 clones. Sequencing used PBMCs. The TCR comes from a woman aged 60-70 years in good health and CMV-seropositive. The chain combines TRBV5-1 with TRBJ1-1; D unclear. The CDR3, as DNA: TGCGCCAGCAGCCCCCTGCCGAGACTTGACACTGAAGCTTTCTTT. Its protein product is CASSPLPRLDTEAFF.